These 32 T cell receptor beta chains share one sample of origin, sequenced in a study of blood T cells in healthy people across ages. A J-beta primer mix and a sample-barcoded 5' primer were used in a second PCR of about 7 to 11 cycles. In TCRdb, the 5' RACE reads were re-called with MiXCR into one record per CDR3 protein. The sample shows roughly 1,500,000 distinct CDR3 sequences, roughly 30% of them seen only once. The sample consisted of blood. These receptors originate from a woman aged 25 to 39 in good health.

At least ten counts were recorded for this clonotype. V is TRBV21-1 and J is TRBJ2-7; the listed D gene, TRBD1, was not tested against the DNA. TRBV21-1 is recorded as a pseudogene. This CDR3 contains 14 residues. CDR3 DNA sequence: TGTGCCAGCAGCCGGGACACGAGCTCCTACGAGCAGTACTTC. Its translation: CASSRDTSSYEQYF.

This clonotype occurred once. The V call is TRBV6-1, the J call TRBJ2-3, with 11 bases identical to TRBD2. This CDR3 comprises 16 residues. J gave up 5 bases and V 2 bases, and 6 bases lay outside the gene matches. Germline assignment: CDR1 MNHNS and CDR2 SASEGT. CDR3 in DNA: TGTGCCAGCAGTGAACTAGCGGGGGGTATTGGAGATACGCAGTATTTT. Its protein is CASSELAGGIGDTQYF.

CDR3 in amino acids: CASSGDRGFSNQPQHF. In nucleotides, the CDR3 is TGTGCCAGCAGTGGGGACAGGGGGTTTAGCAATCAGCCCCAGCATTTT. This chain uses TRBV25-1 with TRBJ1-5; 11 nucleotides line up with TRBD1. The germline gives CDR1 MGHDK, CDR2 SYGVNS. J gave up 0 bases and V 4 bases, and 2 bases lay outside the gene matches. This CDR3 is 16 amino acids long.

A note on this clonotype: Just one base apart from a much larger clone, this may be a read error. The chain couples TRBV15 to TRBJ2-7, with D possibly matching TRBD2 (6 bases). V gave up 5 bases and J gave up 1 base, with 15 bases separating them. Germline V gene sequence: CDR1 LNHNV, CDR2 YYDKDF (reference sequence). This CDR3 is 15 amino acids long. The CDR3 nucleotides are TGTGCCACCAGCTCCGGAGTCGGGAGTTCCTACGAGCAGTACTTC. It translates to CATSSGVGSSYEQYF. The full variable domain, in which reference TRBV15 and TRBJ2-7 provide the parts outside the CDR3, is DAMVIQNPRYQVTQFGKPVTLSCSQTLNHNVMYWYQQKSSQAPKLLFHYYDKDFNNEADTPDNFQSRRPNTSFCFLDIRSPGLGDTAMYLCATSSGVGSSYEQYFGPGTRLTVT.

The chain combines TRBV27 with TRBJ1-4, with D hard to call. CDR1 and CDR2 (germline): MNHEY, SMNVEV (reference sequence). Trimming shortened V by 4 bases and J by 8 bases, and 14 bases separated the two germline ends. The CDR3 extends over 14 amino acids. The CDR3: CASSSRQFLEKLFF. Written as DNA, the CDR3 is TGTGCCAGCAGTTCGCGACAATTTTTAGAAAAACTGTTTTTT.

Comments on this clonotype: The junction differs from germline at one of its ends, possibly a read error. This sequence joins TRBV9 and TRBJ2-1; TRBD2 is a possible D gene (5 bases). The CDR3 runs 15 residues. CDR1 and CDR2 from the germline V gene are SGDLS and YYNGEE. The CDR3 here is CASSPEGSSYNKQFF. The CDR3 DNA sequence: TGTGCCAGCAGCCCCGAGGGCAGCTCCTACAATAAGCAGTTCTTC.

J is TRBJ1-6 and V is TRBV21-1. TRBV21-1 is reported as a pseudogene. The CDR3 extends over 16 amino acids. This CDR3 is CASSKEGGPGNSPLHF. In nucleotides, the CDR3 is TGTGCCAGCAGCAAAGAAGGAGGGCCAGGTAATTCACCCCTCCACTTT.

V is TRBV4-2 and J is TRBJ2-1; 13 nucleotides align to TRBD2. The closer fit of TRBJ2-7 to the DNA end suggests the J call may be wrong. This CDR3 region has 18 residues. In germline, CDR1 is LGHNA, CDR2 YNFKEQ. CDR3 residues: CASSQAGTSGITYNEQYF. The CDR3 region has the DNA TGTGCCAGCAGCCAAGCCGGGACTAGCGGGATCACCTACAATGAGCAGTACTTC.

The chain couples TRBV7-9 to TRBJ1-4; the match to TRBD1 covers 9 bases. The CDR3 spans 17 residues. After removal of 0 bases from V and 8 bases from J, the junction contained 10 bases not matched to a gene. Germline values: CDR1 SEHNR, CDR2 FQNEAQ (reference sequence). The CDR3 sequence: CASSLAAPGTGREKLFF. In nucleotides, the CDR3 is TGTGCCAGCAGCTTAGCGGCTCCCGGGACAGGGAGAGAAAAACTGTTTTTT. The whole variable domain, remainder taken from reference TRBV7-9 and TRBJ1-4, is DTGVSQNPRHKITKRGQNVTFRCDPISEHNRLYWYRQTLGQGPEFLTYFQNEAQLEKSRLLSDRFSAERPKGSFSTLEIQRTEQGDSAMYLCASSLAAPGTGREKLFFGSGTQLSVL.

Details on this clonotype: One junction end does not reproduce the germline sequence, and a read error may be involved. The rearrangement uses TRBV24-1 and TRBJ1-5; 7 positions match TRBD1. The CDR3 covers 15 residues. Germline V gene sequence: CDR1 KGHDR, CDR2 SFDVKD. CDR3 amino acids: CATAGTDYSNQPQHF. In DNA form, the CDR3 reads TGCGCCACGGCCGGGACAGACTATAGCAATCAGCCCCAGCATTTT.

This chain connects TRBV28 to TRBJ1-2; D is possibly TRBD1 (6 bases). The CDR3 has 13 residues. CDR1 is MDHEN, CDR2 SYDVKM, per germline. The germline V and J ends were trimmed by 10 bases and 9 bases, with 21 bases remaining between them. Here the CDR3 reads CATSGGGARRYTF. The CDR3 nucleotides read TGTGCCACCTCTGGTGGGGGCGCCAGGCGCTACACCTTC.

The chain uses TRBV7-8 and TRBJ1-5; 7 bases agree with TRBD1. This CDR3 region has 18 residues. Unmatched junction bases numbered 11, after V lost 1 base and J lost 2 bases. The germline V gene encodes CDR1 SGHVS and CDR2 FQNEAQ. The CDR3 loop reads CASSLEIRGTRGNQPQHF. The CDR3 bases are TGTGCCAGCAGCTTAGAGATCAGGGGGACGAGGGGCAATCAGCCCCAGCATTTT.

J is TRBJ2-7 and V is TRBV7-2, with 7 bases aligning to TRBD1. The CDR3 runs 16 residues. Germline CDR1 and CDR2: SGHTA and FQGNSA. V lost 5 bases, J lost 4 bases, and 14 bases stayed unmatched. The CDR3 DNA reads as TGTGCCAGCAGCCCCCGACAGGGCTCTGGATGGTACGAGCAGTACTTC. As protein: CASSPRQGSGWYEQYF.

This chain uses TRBV6-2 or TRBV6-3 with TRBJ2-1; 10 nucleotides match TRBD2. The germline gives CDR1 MNHEY, CDR2 SVGEGT. V trimming: 6 bases; J trimming: 5 bases; junction bases outside the gene matches: 10. The CDR3 extends over 16 amino acids. The CDR3, as DNA: TGTGCCAGCAGGAAAAGCGGGGGGGCGGAGGACAATGAGCAGTTCTTC. This translates into CASRKSGGAEDNEQFF.

This chain connects TRBV5-1 to TRBJ1-1; no clear D. The CDR3 runs 14 residues. Germline V lookup: CDR1 SGHRS, CDR2 YFSETQ. V was shortened by 6 bases and J by 2 bases, with 14 bases between the two germline ends. CDR3 amino acids: CASTEGGVNTEAFF. DNA for the CDR3: TGCGCCAGCACCGAGGGTGGAGTTAACACTGAAGCTTTCTTT.

This rearrangement joins TRBV25-1 to TRBJ1-4; D not resolved. The CDR3 length is 15 residues. CDR1 is MGHDK and CDR2 is SYGVNS in the germline V gene. V shed 6 bases and J shed 4 bases, with 15 bases lying between them. CDR3 protein: CASRETRNLNEKLFF. The CDR3 nucleotides are TGTGCCAGCAGAGAAACAAGGAACCTTAATGAAAAACTGTTTTTT.

This clonotype has at least ten counts. The chain joins TRBV20-1 to TRBJ2-3, with D unresolved. The germline V gene has CDR1 DFQATT and CDR2 SNEGSKA (reference sequence). Trimming removed 0 bases at V and 3 bases at J, with 10 bases between. The CDR3 sequence is 14 residues long. CDR3 nucleotide sequence: TGCAGTGCTAGAGAGGCACGTGAGACAGATACGCAGTATTTT. This gives the protein CSAREARETDTQYF.

This chain links TRBV20-1 with TRBJ2-1, with D perhaps matching TRBD2 (5 bases). Germline assignment: CDR1 DFQATT and CDR2 SNEGSKA (reference sequence). The CDR3 contains 16 residues. CDR3 in amino acids: CSAKKRGGPYWDEQFF. CDR3 DNA: TGCAGCGCCAAGAAACGAGGCGGGCCTTACTGGGATGAGCAGTTCTTC.

The chain uses TRBV20-1 and TRBJ2-1; D is undetermined. Trimming removed 8 bases at V and 1 base at J, with 15 bases between. Looked up from germline, CDR1 is DFQATT and CDR2 is SNEGSKA (reference sequence). The CDR3 contains 14 residues. CDR3 sequence reads: CSTESAGSYNEQFF. The CDR3 nucleotides read TGCAGTACCGAATCGGCCGGATCCTACAATGAGCAGTTCTTC.

In this sample, this clonotype turned up a few times. This chain uses TRBV20-1 with TRBJ2-5, with D perhaps TRBD2 (5 bases). V shed 6 bases and J shed 4 bases, with 24 bases lying between them. Germline CDR1 is DFQATT and CDR2 is SNEGSKA (reference sequence). This CDR3 comprises 16 residues. The CDR3 DNA reads TGCAGTGCCCAATTTGATGTCAGCGGTCGTCGAGAGACCCAGTACTTC. Its translation is CSAQFDVSGRRETQYF.

The DNA of the CDR3 is TGCGCCAGCAGCTTGGTTCGGGTGGGGAGCGATGAGCAGTTCTTC. As protein: CASSLVRVGSDEQFF. This chain joins TRBV5-1 and TRBJ2-1; D may be TRBD2 (5 bases). CDR1 SGHRS and CDR2 YFSETQ come from the germline V gene. V lost 0 bases and J 8 bases, leaving 15 bases between the germline ends. The CDR3 has 15 residues.

V usage is TRBV20-1 and J usage is TRBJ2-7; tentative D call: TRBD2 (5 bases). Germline V lookup: CDR1 DFQATT, CDR2 SNEGSKA (reference sequence). The CDR3 spans 15 residues. V shed 6 bases and J shed 2 bases, with 20 bases lying between them. The CDR3 DNA follows: TGCAGTGCCCATCTCCTCGGAGGCTCGGCCTACGAGCAGTACTTC. Protein sequence: CSAHLLGGSAYEQYF.

This clonotype was counted a few times. The V call is TRBV4-1, the J call TRBJ2-5; a weak D match, TRBD2 (6 bases). CDR1 is MGHRA and CDR2 is YSYEKL in the germline V gene. Trimming shortened V by 0 bases and J by 5 bases, and 13 bases separated the two germline ends. This CDR3 comprises 15 residues. This chain's CDR3 is CASSQDAREGETQYF. For the CDR3, the DNA is TGCGCCAGCAGCCAAGATGCGCGGGAAGGGGAGACCCAGTACTTC.

CDR3 coding DNA: TGTGCCTGGAGTACAGGGAATCAGCCCCAGCATTTT. Residues: CAWSTGNQPQHF. The chain carries TRBV30 and TRBJ1-5; tentative D call: TRBD1 (6 bases). The CDR3 is 12 residues long. V lost 2 bases, J lost 4 bases, and 6 bases lay in between. Germline values: CDR1 GTSNPN, CDR2 SVGIG (reference sequence).

Concerning this clonotype itself: One junction end disagrees with the germline gene, perhaps due to a read error. J is TRBJ2-3 and V is TRBV7-9, with D perhaps being TRBD1 or TRBD2 (5 bases each). CDR1 is SEHNR and CDR2 is FQNEAQ in the germline V gene (reference sequence). The CDR3 totals 15 residues. CDR3 coding DNA: TGTGCCGGCAGCCCAACAGGAGGCGAAATAGATACGCAGTATTTT. It specifies CAGSPTGGEIDTQYF.

This clonotype was seen once. V and J are TRBV5-8 and TRBJ2-1; D ambiguous. This CDR3 has 14 amino acids. Per germline, CDR1 SGHTS and CDR2 YDEGEE. V was cut by 0 bases and J by 6 bases, with 10 bases left in between. The CDR3 coding sequence is TGTGCCAGCAGCTTGGTGTACGTCGTCAATGAGCAGTTCTTC. Translating gives CASSLVYVVNEQFF.

In DNA form, the CDR3 reads TGTGCCATACGCCGGGACAGGGGGCGGTCTGGGGCCAACGTCCTGACTTTC. As protein: CAIRRDRGRSGANVLTF. The J gene is TRBJ2-6, the V gene TRBV7-9, with 12 bases fitting TRBD1. Germline V gene data show CDR1 as SEHNR and CDR2 as FQNEAQ (reference sequence). The CDR3 runs to 17 residues. J gave up 1 base and V 10 bases, and 8 bases lay outside the gene matches.

CDR3 sequence (DNA): TGTGCCAGCAGCCAAAAAAAGGGGAGCGACAGGGGCAACTACGAGCAGTACTTC. This sequence encodes CASSQKKGSDRGNYEQYF. The V and J genes are TRBV7-3 and TRBJ2-7, with TRBD1 matching over 8 bases. This CDR3 region has 18 residues. V lost 5 bases and J lost 3; bases outside the gene matches: 18. Germline V lookup: CDR1 SGHTA, CDR2 FQGTGA.

There are a few counts of this clonotype. The chain recombines TRBV20-1 with TRBJ2-4, with 10 bases fitting TRBD2. V lost 0 bases, J lost 13 bases, and 12 bases stayed unmatched. The CDR3 has 15 amino acids. Germline V gene sequence: CDR1 DFQATT, CDR2 SNEGSKA (reference sequence). CDR3 loop: CSARDPAGGPREQYF. In DNA, the CDR3 is TGCAGTGCTAGAGATCCAGCGGGGGGGCCTCGGGAGCAGTACTTC.

This clonotype was observed at least ten times. The chain links TRBV4-1 to TRBJ2-3; D remains unclear. The CDR3 runs 16 residues. Germline V gene lookup returns CDR1 MGHRA and CDR2 YSYEKL. Trimming shortened V by 0 bases and J by 4 bases, and 14 bases separated the two germline ends. CDR3: CASSQEGQPSSDTQYF. The CDR3 bases are TGCGCCAGCAGCCAAGAAGGGCAGCCTTCTTCAGATACGCAGTATTTT.

This clonotype has just a few counts. The V call is TRBV6-2 or TRBV6-3, the J call TRBJ2-1, with TRBD1 matching over 8 bases. CDR1 is MNHEY, CDR2 SVGEGT, per germline. The V gene end was trimmed by 10 bases and the J gene end by 8 bases; junction bases not matched to a gene: 10. The CDR3 spans 13 residues. This chain's CDR3 is CATLVGTGHEQFF. The CDR3 DNA sequence: TGTGCCACCCTTGTTGGGACAGGCCATGAGCAGTTCTTC.

The rearrangement uses TRBV6-6 and TRBJ2-3; the match to TRBD1 covers 9 bases. The CDR3 is 14 amino acids. Germline assignment: CDR1 MNHNY and CDR2 SVGAGI (reference sequence). The J segment lost 2 bases and the V segment lost 11 bases, leaving 8 bases of the junction unmatched. CDR3 sequence reads: CAAGGTGYTDTQYF. Here the CDR3 DNA reads TGTGCCGCTGGCGGGACAGGGTACACAGATACGCAGTATTTT.